Listed below are T cell receptor beta chains from one sample, sequenced in a study of T cell repertoires in cytomegalovirus infection. TCRdb reanalysed the reads using MiXCR and keeps one entry per CDR3 protein. The sample consists of 300,000 to 400,000 distinct CDR3 sequences, 25% to 35% of them appearing once. No antigen has been assigned to these receptors. Material: cultured PBMCs, obtained from culture after CMV antigen stimulation. These receptor sequences come from a human donor in good health (CMV status not recorded). Some clones in this sample may be carry-over from other donors' samples. Each CDR3 is given with its conserved first and last residue. The D gene is left open where the match is weak. Size is omitted from some rows. Given values are once, few, many or a class for expanded clones.

j_call clone_size v_call d_call cdr3_nt cdr3_aa
TRBJ2-1 . TRBV20-1 . TGCAGTGACCCCCGGGAGTCCCACAATGAGCAGTTCTTC CSDPRESHNEQFF
TRBJ1-1 few TRBV11-2 . TGTGCCAGCAGCTTACTAGGGGTGAACACTGAAGCTTTCTTT CASSLLGVNTEAFF
TRBJ2-7 many TRBV7-9 TRBD1 TGTGCCAGCAGCTCCTCAGACAGGGGTAAGAACGAGCAGTACTTC CASSSSDRGKNEQYF
TRBJ2-7 . TRBV7-9 . TGTGCCAGCAGCGCCTATGTGGCGGGCTACGAGCAGTACTTC CASSAYVAGYEQYF
TRBJ2-3 . TRBV19 . TGTGCCAGCTCCGGGACGTCCCCAGATACGCAGTATTTT CASSGTSPDTQYF
TRBJ2-3 . TRBV7-3 . TGTGCCAGCAGCGCAGGGGGACTACCCCTTAGCACAGATACGCAGTATTTT CASSAGGLPLSTDTQYF
TRBJ2-5 few TRBV20-1 TRBD2 TGCAGTGCTAGACGACTAGCGGGAGAGCTCACTCATTTCCAAGAGACCCAGTACTTC CSARRLAGELTHFQETQYF
TRBJ2-5 . TRBV6-1 . TGTGCCAGCAGCCCTGGGGCCTTAGGTAACGAAGAGACCCAGTACTTC CASSPGALGNEETQYF
TRBJ2-1 . TRBV7-2 . TGTGCCAGCAGCGCGTGGGGAGCTGGGACCAATGAGCAGTTCTTC CASSAWGAGTNEQFF
TRBJ2-5 . TRBV20-1 TRBD2 TGCAGTGCTAGAGATACCCTAGCGGGGGGGCCGCGAGAGACCCAGTACTTC CSARDTLAGGPRETQYF
TRBJ2-6 few TRBV27 TRBD1 TGTGCCAGCAGCCCGCTACAGGGGTTAACTGGGGCCAACGTCCTGACTTTC CASSPLQGLTGANVLTF
TRBJ2-2 . TRBV20-1 TRBD1 TGCAGTGCTAGAGACGGGCGACGGGACAGCACCGGGGAGCTGTTTTTT CSARDGRRDSTGELFF
TRBJ1-4 many TRBV7-8 . TGTGCCAGCAGCTCTCTCTGGGGGGAGGGAGCTAATGAAAAACTGTTTTTT CASSSLWGEGANEKLFF
TRBJ1-5 few TRBV7-8 TRBD1 TGTGCCAGCAGCTTAGGGGACAGAGATCAGCCCCAGCATTTT CASSLGDRDQPQHF
TRBJ1-1 . TRBV2 . TGTGCCAGCAGTGGGGTGGGTCCTGAAGCTTTCTTT CASSGVGPEAFF
TRBJ1-3 few TRBV7-2 . TGTGCCAGCAGCTTAGGGGGTCAGGGAAACACCATATATTTT CASSLGGQGNTIYF
TRBJ2-5 once TRBV5-4 TRBD2 TGTGCCAGCAGCTTGGGGGTTAGCGGGAGCGGAGAGACCCAGTACTTC CASSLGVSGSGETQYF
TRBJ1-1 . TRBV2 . TGTGCCAGCAGACGAAGTCGGGAGGTGGCTGAAGCTTTCTTT CASRRSREVAEAFF
TRBJ2-2 . TRBV20-1 . TGCAGTGCTAGGGCACAGGGAAACACCGGGGAGCTGTTTTTT CSARAQGNTGELFF
TRBJ1-1 . TRBV18 . TGTGCCAGCTCACTTATCCGGGACTCACAGAACACTGAAGCTTTCTTT CASSLIRDSQNTEAFF
TRBJ1-1 . TRBV7-2 . TGTGCCAGCAGCTTGGGGCGGGGGGCTGAAGCTTTCTTT CASSLGRGAEAFF
TRBJ1-2 . TRBV27 . TGTGCCAGCAGTTTAGGGGCAGGGACCGGCTACACCTTC CASSLGAGTGYTF
TRBJ2-7 few TRBV20-1 TRBD2 TGCAGTGCTGCGAGCGGGGATCTCTCCTACGAGCAGTACTTC CSAASGDLSYEQYF
TRBJ2-7 . TRBV7-6 TRBD2 TGTGCCAGCAGCTCCGGGACTAGCGGGAGTAGAATCTCCTACGAGCAGTACTTC CASSSGTSGSRISYEQYF
TRBJ2-2 many TRBV5-1 TRBD2 TGCGCCAGCAGCTTGGGGACTAGCAACACCGGGGAGCTGTTTTTT CASSLGTSNTGELFF